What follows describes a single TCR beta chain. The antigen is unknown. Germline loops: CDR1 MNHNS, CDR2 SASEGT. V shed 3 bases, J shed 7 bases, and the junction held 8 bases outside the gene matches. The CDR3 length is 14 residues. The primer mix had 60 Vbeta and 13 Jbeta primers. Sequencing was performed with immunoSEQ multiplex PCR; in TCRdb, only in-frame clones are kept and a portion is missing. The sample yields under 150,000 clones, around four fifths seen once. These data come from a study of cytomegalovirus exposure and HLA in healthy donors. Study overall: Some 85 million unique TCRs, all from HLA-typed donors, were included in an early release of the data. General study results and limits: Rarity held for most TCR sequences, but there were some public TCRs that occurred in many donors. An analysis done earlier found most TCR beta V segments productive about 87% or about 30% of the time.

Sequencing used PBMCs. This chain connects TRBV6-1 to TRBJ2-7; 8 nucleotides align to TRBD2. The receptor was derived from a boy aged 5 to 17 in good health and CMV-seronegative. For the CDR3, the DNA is TGTGCCAGCAGTGAGGGACTAGGGGCCCGGGAGCAGTACTTC. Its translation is CASSEGLGAREQYF.